Shown below are 27 T cell receptor beta chains from a single sample sequenced in a study of blood T cell repertoires in COVID-19. The assay was immunoSEQ multiplex PCR, and TCRdb's table has in-frame clones only and misses some. The table has around 200,000 clones, 85% seen once. Sample: PBMCs or T cells enriched from blood (not recorded which). These receptors were collected from a man in his forties who had recovered from COVID-19.

This clone was seen only once. In nucleotides, the CDR3 is TGCAGCGCCCAGACTAGCGGGTACTACGAGCAGTACTTC. It codes for CSAQTSGYYEQYF. This sequence joins TRBV29-1 and TRBJ2-7; 10 bases map to TRBD2. With V trimmed by 7 bases and J by 3 bases, 6 bases remained unmatched. The V gene's germline CDR1 is SQVTM and CDR2 ANQGSEA. The CDR3 has 13 residues.

This chain links TRBV12-3 or TRBV12-4 with TRBJ1-1; 8 bases match TRBD1. The V segment lost 4 bases and the J segment 11 bases; nucleotides outside the gene matches: 9. The CDR3 length is 13 residues. CDR3 sequence (DNA): TGTGCCAGCAGTTCGACAGGGGCCCCCACGGCTTTCTTT. This translates into CASSSTGAPTAFF.

The rearrangement links TRBV28 to TRBJ1-2; D gene unclear. V lost 4 bases to trimming and J lost 6 bases, with 3 bases between them. Germline V gene data show CDR1 as MDHEN and CDR2 as SYDVKM. The CDR3 contains 10 residues. The CDR3 protein is CASSSNGYTF. CDR3 sequence (DNA): TGTGCCAGCAGTTCCAATGGCTACACCTTC.

The chain employs TRBV30 and TRBJ1-2; perhaps TRBD1 as D (5 bases). The germline V and J ends were trimmed by 4 bases and 4 bases, with 10 bases remaining between them. Germline V gene sequence: CDR1 GTSNPN, CDR2 SVGIG (reference sequence). The CDR3 contains 12 residues. CDR3 amino acids: CAWKNRTYGYTF. The CDR3 DNA follows: TGTGCCTGGAAGAACAGGACCTATGGCTACACCTTC.

This sequence joins TRBV5-1 and TRBJ2-5; possible D gene TRBD1, 6 bases. Germline V gene data show CDR1 as SGHRS and CDR2 as YFSETQ. V lost 4 bases, J lost 5 bases, and 15 bases lay in between. CDR3 length: 14 residues. The CDR3 reads CASSTDGQPETQYF. The CDR3 DNA sequence: TGCGCCAGCAGCACGGACGGACAGCCGGAGACCCAGTACTTC.

The V call is TRBV6-5, the J call TRBJ1-2, with TRBD1 as a possible D gene (5 bases). CDR1 is MNHEY, CDR2 SVGAGI, per germline. The V gene lost 7 bases and the J gene lost 2 bases, with 14 bases spanning the gap. The CDR3 consists of 14 residues. As DNA, the CDR3 is TGTGCCAGCACCGCGGGGGGATCGAACTATGGCTACACCTTC. Translated: CASTAGGSNYGYTF.

The gene calls are TRBV30 and TRBJ1-6, with D uncertain. With 0 bases removed from V and 0 bases from J, the gap between germline ends came to 18 bases. Germline CDR1 GTSNPN, CDR2 SVGIG (reference sequence). The CDR3 runs to 19 residues. The CDR3 sequence: CAWSVFDMSGRSYNSPLHF. The CDR3 DNA reads TGTGCCTGGAGTGTATTCGACATGTCAGGCCGCTCCTATAATTCACCCCTCCACTTT.

This clone occurred a few times. The V call is TRBV11-1, the J call TRBJ2-1; tentatively, D is TRBD2 (5 bases). Trimming shortened V by 2 bases and J by 0 bases, and 8 bases separated the two germline ends. The CDR3 runs 15 residues. CDR1 is SGHAT, CDR2 FQDESV, per germline (reference sequence). DNA for the CDR3: TGTGCCAGCAGCTTACAGCGGAACTCCTACAATGAGCAGTTCTTC. Translating it yields CASSLQRNSYNEQFF.

This clone has a handful of counts. The chain carries TRBV2 and TRBJ1-2, with D perhaps TRBD1 (6 bases). Trimming pared 6 bases from V and 0 bases from J, leaving 14 bases between. CDR1 is SNHLY, CDR2 FYNNEI, per germline. The CDR3 covers 15 residues. CDR3: CASRANRAANYGYTF. The CDR3 DNA is TGTGCCAGCAGAGCCAACAGGGCGGCTAACTATGGCTACACCTTC.

The rearrangement links TRBV2 to TRBJ1-1; D perhaps matches TRBD1 (5 bases). CDR3 length: 14 amino acids. Trimming cost V 4 bases and J 0 bases, with 9 bases left between them. Germline CDR1 and CDR2: SNHLY and FYNNEI. In DNA form, the CDR3 reads TGTGCCAGCAGTGCCCAGACAGTGAACACTGAAGCTTTCTTT. This gives the protein CASSAQTVNTEAFF.

This chain links TRBV19 with TRBJ1-1, with 7 bases matching TRBD1. The germline CDR1 and CDR2 sequences are LNHDA and SQIVND (reference sequence). CDR3 length: 13 amino acids. Trimming took 4 bases from V and 7 from J; bases not matched to a gene: 6. The CDR3 loop is CASSKGQLYEAFF. The CDR3 DNA reads as TGTGCCAGTAGTAAGGGACAGTTGTATGAAGCTTTCTTT.

J is TRBJ1-2 and V is TRBV9, with D uncertain. The CDR3 consists of 14 residues. Germline V CDR1 and CDR2: SGDLS, YYNGEE. Trimming took 0 bases from V and 1 from J, leaving 7 bases between them. CDR3 protein: CASSVGQNNYGYTF. CDR3 sequence (DNA): TGTGCCAGCAGCGTAGGGCAGAATAACTATGGCTACACCTTC. The full variable domain, with the rest looked up from reference TRBV9 and TRBJ1-2, is DSGVTQTPKHLITATGQRVTLRCSPRSGDLSVYWYQQSLDQGLQFLIQYYNGEERAKGNILERFSAQQFPDLHSELNLSSLELGDSALYFCASSVGQNNYGYTFGSGTRLTVV.

This clone was recorded a few times. The chain links TRBV7-2 to TRBJ2-7; 7 bases map to TRBD2. V lost 2 bases and J lost 3; bases outside the gene matches: 7. From germline, CDR1 is SGHTA and CDR2 FQGNSA. The CDR3 length is 15 residues. CDR3 region: CASSLFLAGDYEQYF. The CDR3 DNA is TGTGCCAGCAGCTTATTTCTGGCGGGAGACTACGAGCAGTACTTC.

The chain employs TRBV20-1 and TRBJ2-7; 9 bases are shared with TRBD2. The germline CDR1 and CDR2 sequences are DFQATT and SNEGSKA (reference sequence). The length of the CDR3 is 15 residues. The V gene end was trimmed by 3 bases and the J gene end by 2 bases; junction bases not matched to a gene: 8. CDR3 protein: CSASIALAGTYEQYF. CDR3 DNA: TGCAGTGCTAGTATCGCCCTAGCGGGAACCTACGAGCAGTACTTC.

V and J are TRBV5-1 and TRBJ2-5; tentative D call: TRBD2 (5 bases). Germline CDR1 reads SGHRS; CDR2 reads YFSETQ. The CDR3 has 13 residues. The germline V and J ends were trimmed by 5 bases and 2 bases, with 10 bases remaining between them. CDR3 region: CASRLSGQETQYF. CDR3 coding DNA: TGCGCCAGCAGACTATCGGGGCAAGAGACCCAGTACTTC.

V gene TRBV19 combines with J gene TRBJ2-3; TRBD1 is a possible D gene (5 bases). CDR1 and CDR2 from the germline V gene are LNHDA and SQIVND (reference sequence). The CDR3 contains 14 residues. V lost 10 bases and J 0 bases, leaving 14 bases between the germline ends. The CDR3 spells CATPDSSSTDTQYF. DNA for the CDR3: TGTGCCACCCCAGACAGTTCTAGCACAGATACGCAGTATTTT. Together with reference TRBV19 and TRBJ2-3, the CDR3 gives the full variable domain: DGGITQSPKYLFRKEGQNVTLSCEQNLNHDAMYWYRQDPGQGLRLIYYSQIVNDFQKGDIAEGYSVSREKKESFPLTVTSAQKNPTAFYLCATPDSSSTDTQYFGPGTRLTVL.

The chain employs TRBV27 and TRBJ1-5; D remains ambiguous. In germline, CDR1 is MNHEY, CDR2 SMNVEV (reference sequence). V was trimmed by 7 bases and J by 3 bases, leaving 19 bases between them. The CDR3 spans 16 residues. DNA for the CDR3: TGTGCCAGCACCTACGGGTTCAAGTGTTCCAATCAGCCCCAGCATTTT. It is translated as CASTYGFKCSNQPQHF.

V gene TRBV5-1 combines with J gene TRBJ1-5; TRBD1 agrees at 8 bases. CDR3 length: 14 residues. Trimming cost V 4 bases and J 4 bases; bases outside gene matches: 4. The germline V gene encodes CDR1 SGHRS and CDR2 YFSETQ. This CDR3 reads CASSLGTGNQPQHF. The CDR3 nucleotides are TGCGCCAGCAGCCTGGGGACAGGAAATCAGCCCCAGCATTTT.

The rearrangement uses TRBV7-2 and TRBJ1-2; TRBD1 might be the D (5 bases). The germline gives CDR1 SGHTA, CDR2 FQGNSA. V was cut by 8 bases and J by 4 bases, with 17 bases left in between. This CDR3 is built from 14 residues. The CDR3 loop reads CASGSPQGIYGYTF. The CDR3 DNA is TGTGCCAGCGGCAGCCCTCAGGGTATCTATGGCTACACCTTC.

The chain combines TRBV14 with TRBJ1-6; a weak D match, TRBD1 (5 bases). This CDR3 contains 13 residues. Trimming removed 1 base from V and 15 bases from J, with 13 bases in between. Germline V gene lookup returns CDR1 SGHDN and CDR2 FVKESK. Written as DNA, the CDR3 is TGTGCCAGCAGCCAAGTTCGGCAGGGTAACCTCCACTTT. It encodes CASSQVRQGNLHF.

The chain uses TRBV6-2 or TRBV6-3 and TRBJ2-1; TRBD2 aligns across 10 bases. Per the germline V gene, CDR1 is MNHEY and CDR2 is SVGEGT. V lost 2 bases to trimming and J lost 8 bases; unmatched junction nucleotides: 6. The CDR3 is 15 residues long. CDR3 region: CASSYGAGGPHEQFF. DNA for the CDR3: TGTGCCAGCAGTTACGGAGCGGGAGGGCCCCATGAGCAGTTCTTC.

The chain employs TRBV7-2 and TRBJ2-5; unclear D gene. V gave up 3 bases and J gave up 7 bases, with 12 bases separating them. Germline CDR1 reads SGHTA; CDR2 reads FQGNSA. The CDR3 contains 13 residues. Here the CDR3 reads CASSFPDPGTQYF. CDR3 in DNA: TGTGCCAGCAGCTTCCCAGATCCGGGGACCCAGTACTTC. The full variable domain, in which reference TRBV7-2 and TRBJ2-5 provide the parts outside the CDR3, is GAGVSQSPSNKVTEKGKDVELRCDPISGHTALYWYRQSLGQGLEFLIYFQGNSAPDKSGLPSDRFSAERTGGSVSTLTIQRTQQEDSAVYLCASSFPDPGTQYFGPGTRLLVL.

The chain is built from TRBV5-1 and TRBJ2-4; D gene ambiguous. Per the germline V gene, CDR1 is SGHRS and CDR2 is YFSETQ. This CDR3 comprises 14 residues. Trimming shortened V by 0 bases and J by 8 bases, and 12 bases separated the two germline ends. The CDR3 loop reads CASSLGGPRDIQYF. The CDR3 DNA reads TGCGCCAGCAGCTTGGGAGGCCCACGGGACATTCAGTACTTC.

The chain employs TRBV3-1 (or the pseudogene TRBV3-2) and TRBJ2-1, with 11 bases fitting TRBD2. In germline, CDR1 is LGHDT, CDR2 YNNKEL (reference sequence). Trimming at V came to 8 bases and at J to 6 bases, leaving 9 bases not matched to a gene. The CDR3 loop spans 15 amino acids. CDR3 residues: CASEVAGGPVNEQFF. The CDR3 coding sequence is TGTGCCAGCGAAGTAGCGGGAGGGCCGGTCAATGAGCAGTTCTTC.

The V gene is TRBV27, the J gene TRBJ2-1, with D possibly TRBD1 on 7 matching bases. This CDR3 has 16 amino acids. Germline-derived CDR1 and CDR2 are MNHEY and SMNVEV (reference sequence). The V end lost 7 bases, the J end lost 7 bases, and 23 bases lay between the germline ends. Here the CDR3 reads CASTKGGSRQGNEQFF. The CDR3 DNA is TGTGCCAGCACCAAAGGGGGGTCAAGACAGGGAAATGAGCAGTTCTTC.

V usage is TRBV5-4 and J usage is TRBJ2-1; 8 positions agree with TRBD2. From germline, CDR1 is SGHNT and CDR2 YYREEE (reference sequence). Trimming removed 0 bases from V and 10 bases from J; junction bases left unmatched: 24. The CDR3 is 20 residues long. DNA of the CDR3: TGTGCCAGCAGCTTGGGAGCCCCACGGGGGATCAGCGGGGGCCTCAACGAGCAGTTCTTC. Translation gives CASSLGAPRGISGGLNEQFF.

This clone has ten or more counts. The rearrangement links TRBV9 to TRBJ2-2, with a possible D match to TRBD2 (5 bases). V lost 0 bases and J 9 bases, leaving 15 bases between the germline ends. CDR3 length equals 15 residues. Germline V gene sequence: CDR1 SGDLS, CDR2 YYNGEE. In nucleotides, the CDR3 is TGTGCCAGCAGCGTAGCTTATCGGGGTAGCCGGGAGCTGTTTTTT. Protein product: CASSVAYRGSRELFF.